These 21 T cell receptor beta chains came from one sample sequenced in a study of blood T cells in healthy people across ages. PCR was performed a second time for about 7 to 12 cycles using a sample-barcoded 5' primer and a J-beta primer mix. Using its own MiXCR run on the 5' RACE reads, TCRdb lists one record per CDR3 protein. The sample shows 910,000 or so distinct CDR3 sequences, about 53% of them seen only once. The sequencing input was blood. The receptors originated from a woman aged 55-70 years in good health.

As for this clonotype: A read error may explain this, as a much larger clone is one base away. This chain connects TRBV20-1 to TRBJ2-3; 9 bases are a match to TRBD2. This CDR3 contains 14 residues. The trim removed 8 bases at V and 7 bases at J, leaving 13 bases unmatched. CDR1 DFQATT and CDR2 SNEGSKA come from the germline V gene (reference sequence). CDR3: CSPSHGTSPYTQYF. The CDR3 bases are TGCAGTCCGAGCCACGGGACTAGCCCCTATACGCAGTATTTT.

There are many counts of this clonotype. The J gene is TRBJ2-7, the V gene TRBV28; D perhaps matches TRBD2 (6 bases). The V end was cut by 5 bases, the J end by 5 bases, with 16 bases between. Germline V gives CDR1 MDHEN, CDR2 SYDVKM. The CDR3 covers 14 residues. The CDR3 DNA is TGTGCCAGCAGTCTCAGCGGGTTTGTACACGAGCAGTACTTC. Protein product: CASSLSGFVHEQYF. The complete variable domain, with remaining parts taken from reference TRBV28 and TRBJ2-7, reads DVKVTQSSRYLVKRTGEKVFLECVQDMDHENMFWYRQDPGLGLRLIYFSYDVKMKEKGDIPEGYSVSREKKERFSLILESASTNQTSMYLCASSLSGFVHEQYFGPGTRLTVT.

V gene TRBV11-2 combines with J gene TRBJ2-4; weak D call: TRBD2 (5 bases). The CDR3 spans 16 residues. Per the germline V gene, CDR1 is SGHAT and CDR2 is FQNNGV. Trimming left V 4 bases short and J 1 base short, with 14 bases between. The CDR3 nucleotides read TGTGCCAGCAGCTCTTTCGGATGGAGGGCCAAAAACATTCAGTACTTC. Protein product: CASSSFGWRAKNIQYF.

The V and J genes are TRBV7-2 and TRBJ2-4, with D possibly matching TRBD2 (5 bases). Germline CDR1 reads SGHTA; CDR2 reads FQGNSA. This CDR3 comprises 15 residues. V was shortened by 8 bases and J by 7 bases, with 21 bases between the two germline ends. DNA for the CDR3: TGTGCCAGCCCCAATCGAGGGCAACCGCCTAACATTCAGTACTTC. It codes for CASPNRGQPPNIQYF.

The rearrangement uses TRBV20-1 and TRBJ2-7; maybe TRBD2 (6 bases). There are 15 residues in the CDR3. Trimming took off 1 base at V and 2 bases at J, with 15 bases between the two ends. Germline CDR1 reads DFQATT; CDR2 reads SNEGSKA (reference sequence). CDR3 sequence reads: CSARGESGYAYEQYF. CDR3 nucleotide sequence: TGCAGTGCTAGAGGAGAGAGCGGGTACGCCTACGAGCAGTACTTC.

The gene calls are TRBV9 and TRBJ2-1, with D possibly matching TRBD2 (6 bases). Trimming left V 0 bases short and J 4 bases short, with 20 bases between. This CDR3 comprises 18 residues. CDR1 SGDLS and CDR2 YYNGEE come from the germline V gene. The CDR3 sequence is CASSVEVPRGYGYNEQFF. The CDR3, as DNA: TGTGCCAGCAGCGTAGAAGTCCCGCGGGGCTATGGGTACAATGAGCAGTTCTTC.

In regard to this clonotype: A read error may account for a junction end that differs from germline. The chain recombines TRBV12-3 or TRBV12-4 with TRBJ2-5; TRBD2 is a possible D gene (5 bases). The CDR3 length is 12 residues. This CDR3 is CASILEGCGQYF. The DNA of the CDR3 is TGTGCCAGCATTTTAGAGGGTTGCGGGCAGTACTTC.

This clonotype has only a few counts. The CDR3 DNA reads TGTGCCAGCAGCTCTCGGTCCCTCTCGGGGGCCAACGTCCTGACTTTC. Translated, it gives CASSSRSLSGANVLTF. The V call is TRBV5-6, the J call TRBJ2-6, with D uncertain. Looked up from germline, CDR1 is SGHDT and CDR2 is YYEEEE. The CDR3 length is 16 residues. V lost 3 bases and J lost 4, with 14 bases in between.

This chain joins TRBV20-1 and TRBJ2-1, with TRBD2 matching 9 bases. The CDR3 consists of 14 residues. CDR1 and CDR2 (germline): DFQATT, SNEGSKA (reference sequence). The ends lost 5 bases at V and 8 bases at J; junction bases unmatched: 10. CDR3 amino acids: CSAGLARPFDEQFF. The CDR3 region has the DNA TGCAGTGCTGGACTAGCGAGACCCTTCGATGAGCAGTTCTTC.

V usage is TRBV6-2 or TRBV6-3 and J usage is TRBJ2-7, with a possible D match to TRBD2 (5 bases). Germline V CDR1 and CDR2: MNHEY, SVGEGT. The ends were cut back, 5 bases at V and 3 bases at J, with 20 bases in the middle. This CDR3 has 16 residues. As DNA, the CDR3 is TGTGCCAGCAGTACCCCGGCGATAGCAGGAGGCTACGAGCAGTACTTC. This sequence encodes CASSTPAIAGGYEQYF.

In regard to this clonotype: One end of the junction fails to match germline, which may point to a read error. The chain joins TRBV7-9 to TRBJ2-3; TRBD2 matches 9 bases. This CDR3 contains 15 residues. Germline V gene sequence: CDR1 SEHNR, CDR2 FQNEAQ (reference sequence). The CDR3 spells CAGSPSGISTDTQYF. CDR3 bases: TGTGCCGGCAGCCCTAGCGGGATTAGCACAGATACGCAGTATTTT.

This clonotype came up a few times. The rearrangement uses TRBV15 and TRBJ2-3, with TRBD2 matching over 7 bases. CDR3 size: 15 residues. V shed 2 bases and J 2 bases; nucleotides not matched to a gene: 4. The germline V gene encodes CDR1 LNHNV and CDR2 YYDKDF (reference sequence). CDR3 nucleotide sequence: TGTGCCACCAGCAGATCTAGCGGCTACACAGATACGCAGTATTTT. This translates into CATSRSSGYTDTQYF.

The chain recombines TRBV4-1 with TRBJ2-5; D unclear. The CDR3 is made up of 16 amino acids. CDR1 and CDR2 from the germline V gene are MGHRA and YSYEKL. V was pared by 2 bases and J by 0 bases, with 13 bases between. CDR3: CASSQFRVGHQETQYF. CDR3 DNA: TGCGCCAGCAGCCAATTTAGGGTGGGTCACCAAGAGACCCAGTACTTC.

This clonotype was seen more than once but under ten times. The CDR3 is CASSQGPPEGSPLHF. The CDR3 region has the DNA TGTGCCAGCAGCCAAGGACCCCCCGAAGGGTCACCCCTCCACTTT. The J gene is TRBJ1-6, the V gene TRBV5-6; D call uncertain. V lost 4 bases, J lost 10 bases, and 18 bases lay in between. The CDR3 is 15 amino acids. Looked up from germline, CDR1 is SGHDT and CDR2 is YYEEEE.

This clonotype was seen a handful of times. This chain connects TRBV12-3 or TRBV12-4 to TRBJ2-5, with TRBD2 matching over 11 bases. V shed 6 bases, J shed 5 bases, and the junction held 5 bases outside the gene matches. CDR3 length equals 14 residues. The CDR3 nucleotides read TGTGCCAGCAGGATAGCGGGAGGGATGGAGACCCAGTACTTC. This sequence encodes CASRIAGGMETQYF.

The chain uses TRBV12-3 or TRBV12-4 and TRBJ2-1; 14 bases fit TRBD2. This CDR3 contains 13 residues. The J segment lost 9 bases and the V segment lost 5 bases, leaving 0 bases of the junction unmatched. The CDR3 sequence: CASSGLAGGEQFF. The CDR3 DNA is TGTGCCAGCAGTGGACTAGCGGGAGGTGAGCAGTTCTTC.

The chain joins TRBV6-5 to TRBJ2-3; the match to TRBD2 covers 7 bases. J was trimmed by 0 bases and V by 7 bases; bases with no gene match: 7. In germline, CDR1 is MNHEY, CDR2 SVGAGI. This CDR3 is 15 amino acids long. The CDR3 spells CASMSPGGSTDTQYF. For the CDR3, the DNA is TGTGCCAGCATGAGTCCCGGGGGGAGCACAGATACGCAGTATTTT.

About this clonotype itself: Its ends do not fully match the called genes, so a read error is possible. This chain links TRBV7-2 with TRBJ1-2; no clear D. CDR1 is SGHTA and CDR2 is FQGNSA in the germline V gene. CDR3 length: 17 residues. This CDR3 is CASSLEVRTAANYDYTF. The CDR3 DNA sequence: TGTGCCAGCAGCTTAGAGGTTCGGACCGCGGCTAACTATGACTACACCTTC.

The rearrangement links TRBV27 to TRBJ2-3, with D hard to call. V gave up 8 bases and J gave up 0 bases, with 15 bases separating them. The CDR3 has 15 amino acids. The germline CDR1 and CDR2 sequences are MNHEY and SMNVEV (reference sequence). The CDR3 sequence: CASCPLPASTDTQYF. DNA of the CDR3: TGTGCCAGCTGCCCGCTACCAGCTAGCACAGATACGCAGTATTTT.

The sample holds a few counts of this clonotype. The V call is TRBV10-3, the J call TRBJ1-6; 8 bases line up with TRBD1. Germline V gene sequence: CDR1 ENHRY, CDR2 SYGVKD. The CDR3 runs to 14 residues. V lost 6 bases to trimming and J lost 7 bases; unmatched junction nucleotides: 5. The CDR3 DNA reads TGTGCCATCAGGGACAGGGTTGACAATTCACCCCTCCACTTT. This gives the protein CAIRDRVDNSPLHF.

This clonotype was counted only a few times. The CDR3 is CARFVEVTTYEQYF. The CDR3 DNA reads TGTGCCCGCTTTGTAGAAGTCACAACCTACGAGCAGTACTTC. The chain couples TRBV6-5 to TRBJ2-7; D is undetermined. This CDR3 region has 14 residues. Germline CDR1 and CDR2: MNHEY and SVGAGI. Trimming pared 11 bases from V and 2 bases from J, leaving 19 bases between.